There are a few counts of the clone carrying this T cell receptor beta chain. J lost 4 bases, V lost 5 bases, and 9 bases had no gene match. This CDR3 comprises 15 residues. The germline V gene encodes CDR1 SGHTA and CDR2 FQGNSA. This sample is drawn from a study of blood T cell repertoires in COVID-19. Across the whole study: Samples came from the United States, Italy and Spain, spanning acute and convalescent COVID-19.

Original processing methods: Estimation of nucleated cell counts was performed using reference gene primer amplification. The protocol was immunoSEQ multiplex PCR, while the TCRdb copy is restricted to in-frame clones and leaves out a portion. That table is the source of V, J and clone size, and D and trimming were worked out from the DNA. The sample lists more than 25,000 clones, roughly nine tenths occurring once. V and J are TRBV7-2 and TRBJ1-1; 8 bases align to TRBD1. Sequenced: peripheral blood. This sequence was found in a human donor with active COVID-19. The donor label of this sample is uncertain. This chain's CDR3 is CASSLTRQGSTEAFF. The CDR3, as DNA: TGTGCCAGCAGCCTAACTCGACAGGGGAGCACTGAAGCTTTCTTT.